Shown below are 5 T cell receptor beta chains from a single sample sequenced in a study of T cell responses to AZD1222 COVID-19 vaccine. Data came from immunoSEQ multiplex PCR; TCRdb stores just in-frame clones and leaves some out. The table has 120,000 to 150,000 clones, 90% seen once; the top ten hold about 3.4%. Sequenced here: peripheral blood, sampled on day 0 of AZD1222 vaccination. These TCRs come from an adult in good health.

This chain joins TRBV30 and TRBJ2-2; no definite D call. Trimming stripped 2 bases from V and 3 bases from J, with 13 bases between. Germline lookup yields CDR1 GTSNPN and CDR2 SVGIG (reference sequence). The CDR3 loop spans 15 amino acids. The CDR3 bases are TGTGCCTGGAGTTACCCCGGTGCATACACCGGGGAGCTGTTTTTT. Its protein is CAWSYPGAYTGELFF.

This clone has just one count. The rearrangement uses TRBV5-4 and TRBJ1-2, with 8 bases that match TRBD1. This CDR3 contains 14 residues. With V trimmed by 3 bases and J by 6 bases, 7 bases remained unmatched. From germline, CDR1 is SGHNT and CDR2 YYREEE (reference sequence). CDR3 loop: CASSSRTGINGYTF. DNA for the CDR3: TGTGCCAGCAGCTCGCGGACAGGGATAAATGGCTACACCTTC.

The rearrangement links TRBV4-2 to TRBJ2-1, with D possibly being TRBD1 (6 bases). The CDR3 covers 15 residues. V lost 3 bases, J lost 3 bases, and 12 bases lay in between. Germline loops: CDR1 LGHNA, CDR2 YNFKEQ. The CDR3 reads CASSHGQGFYNEQFF. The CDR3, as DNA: TGTGCCAGCAGCCACGGGCAGGGGTTCTACAATGAGCAGTTCTTC.

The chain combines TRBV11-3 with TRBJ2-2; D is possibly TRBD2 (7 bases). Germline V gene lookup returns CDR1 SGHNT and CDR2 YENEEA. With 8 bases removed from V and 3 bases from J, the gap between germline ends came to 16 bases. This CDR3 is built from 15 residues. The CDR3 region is CASSGGRRDTGELFF. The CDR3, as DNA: TGTGCCAGCTCCGGGGGGCGTAGGGACACCGGGGAGCTGTTTTTT.

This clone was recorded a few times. As DNA, the CDR3 is TGTGCCATCACCCCGGACAGGGCCCTCTCCTATAATTCACCCCTCCACTTT. It translates to CAITPDRALSYNSPLHF. The chain couples TRBV10-3 to TRBJ1-6; 8 positions agree with TRBD1. CDR1 is ENHRY and CDR2 is SYGVKD in the germline V gene. The J segment lost 0 bases and the V segment lost 7 bases, leaving 8 bases of the junction unmatched. The CDR3 length is 17 residues.